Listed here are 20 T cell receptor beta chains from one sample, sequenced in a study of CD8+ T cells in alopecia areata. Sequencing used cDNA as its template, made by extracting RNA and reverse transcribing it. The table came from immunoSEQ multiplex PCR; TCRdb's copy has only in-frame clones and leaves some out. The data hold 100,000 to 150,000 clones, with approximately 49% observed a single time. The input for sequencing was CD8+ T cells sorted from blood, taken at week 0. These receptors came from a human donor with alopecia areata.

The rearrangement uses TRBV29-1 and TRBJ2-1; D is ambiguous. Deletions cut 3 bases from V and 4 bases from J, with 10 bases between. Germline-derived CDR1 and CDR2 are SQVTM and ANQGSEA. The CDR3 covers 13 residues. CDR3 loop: CSVDTVGYNEQFF. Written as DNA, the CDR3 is TGCAGCGTTGACACGGTAGGGTACAATGAGCAGTTCTTC.

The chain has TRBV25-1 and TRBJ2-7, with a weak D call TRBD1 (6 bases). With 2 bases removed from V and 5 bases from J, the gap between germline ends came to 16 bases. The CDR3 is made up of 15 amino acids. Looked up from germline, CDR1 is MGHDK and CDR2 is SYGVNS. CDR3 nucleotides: TGTGCCAGCAGTGAAGCCAGGGACAACCTCAACGAGCAGTACTTC. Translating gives CASSEARDNLNEQYF.

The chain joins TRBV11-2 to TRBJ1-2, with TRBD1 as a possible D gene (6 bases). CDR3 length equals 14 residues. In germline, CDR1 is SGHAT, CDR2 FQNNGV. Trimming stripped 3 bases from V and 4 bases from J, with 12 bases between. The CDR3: CASSFAGEPYGYTF. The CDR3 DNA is TGTGCCAGCAGCTTCGCAGGGGAACCCTATGGCTACACCTTC.

The CDR3 DNA follows: TGCGCCAGCAGCCCCCTAGCGGGGTCCTACGAGCAGTACTTC. Translating it yields CASSPLAGSYEQYF. The V and J genes are TRBV4-1 and TRBJ2-7; 9 positions agree with TRBD2. This CDR3 has 14 residues. The germline V gene has CDR1 MGHRA and CDR2 YSYEKL. V lost 4 bases to trimming and J lost 1 base; unmatched junction nucleotides: 2.

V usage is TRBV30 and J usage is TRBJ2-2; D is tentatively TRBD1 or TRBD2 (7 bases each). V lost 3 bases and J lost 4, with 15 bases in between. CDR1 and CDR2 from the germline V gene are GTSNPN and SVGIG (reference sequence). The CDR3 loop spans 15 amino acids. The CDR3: CAWSGPGGGTGELFF. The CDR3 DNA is TGTGCCTGGAGCGGTCCAGGGGGGGGCACCGGGGAGCTGTTTTTT.

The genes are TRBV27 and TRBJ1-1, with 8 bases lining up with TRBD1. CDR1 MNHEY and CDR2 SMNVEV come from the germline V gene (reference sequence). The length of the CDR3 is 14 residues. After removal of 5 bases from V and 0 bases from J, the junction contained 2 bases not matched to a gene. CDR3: CASSVGQVNTEAFF. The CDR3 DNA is TGTGCCAGCAGTGTGGGACAGGTGAACACTGAAGCTTTCTTT.

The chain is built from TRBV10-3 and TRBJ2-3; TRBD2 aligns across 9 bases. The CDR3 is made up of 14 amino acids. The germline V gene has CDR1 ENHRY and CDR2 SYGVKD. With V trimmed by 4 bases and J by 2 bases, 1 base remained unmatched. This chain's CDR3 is CAISVAGDTDTQYF. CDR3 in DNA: TGTGCCATCAGTGTAGCGGGGGACACAGATACGCAGTATTTT.

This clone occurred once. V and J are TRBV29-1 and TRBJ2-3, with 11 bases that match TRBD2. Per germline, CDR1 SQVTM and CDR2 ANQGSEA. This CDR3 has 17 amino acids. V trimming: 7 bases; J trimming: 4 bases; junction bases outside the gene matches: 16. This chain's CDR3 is CSAHTTLAGVFADTQYF. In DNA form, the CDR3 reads TGCAGCGCGCACACCACACTAGCGGGGGTGTTCGCAGATACGCAGTATTTT.

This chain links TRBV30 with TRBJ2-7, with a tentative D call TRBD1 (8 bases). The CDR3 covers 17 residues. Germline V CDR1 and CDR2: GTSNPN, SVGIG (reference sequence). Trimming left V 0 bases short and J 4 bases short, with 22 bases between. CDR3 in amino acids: CAWSVFTDRGLNYEQYF. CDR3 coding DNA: TGTGCCTGGAGTGTATTTACCGACAGGGGACTAAATTACGAGCAGTACTTC. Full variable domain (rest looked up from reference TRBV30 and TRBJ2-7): SQTIHQWPATLVQPVGSPLSLECTVEGTSNPNLYWYRQAAGRGLQLLFYSVGIGQISSEVPQNLSASRPQDRQFILSSKKLLLSDSGFYLCAWSVFTDRGLNYEQYFGPGTRLTVT.

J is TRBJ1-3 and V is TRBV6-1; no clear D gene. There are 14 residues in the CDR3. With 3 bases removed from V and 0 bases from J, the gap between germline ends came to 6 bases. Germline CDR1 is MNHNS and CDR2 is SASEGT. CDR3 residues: CASSEDPSGNTIYF. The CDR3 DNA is TGTGCCAGCAGTGAGGACCCCTCTGGAAACACCATATATTTT.

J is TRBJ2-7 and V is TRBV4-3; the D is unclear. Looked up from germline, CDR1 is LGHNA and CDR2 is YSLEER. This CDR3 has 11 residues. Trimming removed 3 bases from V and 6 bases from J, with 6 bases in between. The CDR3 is CASSQGTEQYF. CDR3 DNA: TGCGCCAGCAGCCAGGGCACCGAGCAGTACTTC.

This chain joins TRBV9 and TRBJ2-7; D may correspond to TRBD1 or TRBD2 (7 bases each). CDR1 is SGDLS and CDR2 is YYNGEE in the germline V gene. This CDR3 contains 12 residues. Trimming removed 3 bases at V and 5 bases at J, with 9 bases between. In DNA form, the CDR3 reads TGTGCCAGCAGCGCAGGGGGGGACGAGCAGTACTTC. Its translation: CASSAGGDEQYF.

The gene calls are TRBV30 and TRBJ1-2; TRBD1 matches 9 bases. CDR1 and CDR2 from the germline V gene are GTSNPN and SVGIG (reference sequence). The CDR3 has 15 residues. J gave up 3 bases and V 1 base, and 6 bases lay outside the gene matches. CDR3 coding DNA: TGTGCCTGGAGTGGGAGACAGGGGGAAGACTATGGCTACACCTTC. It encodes CAWSGRQGEDYGYTF.

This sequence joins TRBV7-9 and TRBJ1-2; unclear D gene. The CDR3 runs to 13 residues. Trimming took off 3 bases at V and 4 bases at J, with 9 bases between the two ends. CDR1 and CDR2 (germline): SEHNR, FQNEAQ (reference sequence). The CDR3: CASSFGEFYGYTF. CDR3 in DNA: TGTGCCAGCAGCTTCGGGGAATTCTATGGCTACACCTTC.

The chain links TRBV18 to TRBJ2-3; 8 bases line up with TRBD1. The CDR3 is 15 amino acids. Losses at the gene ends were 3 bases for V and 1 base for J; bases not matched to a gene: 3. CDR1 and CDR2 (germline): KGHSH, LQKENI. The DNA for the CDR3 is TGTGCCAGCTCACCCGGACAGGGCCGCACAGATACGCAGTATTTT. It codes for CASSPGQGRTDTQYF.

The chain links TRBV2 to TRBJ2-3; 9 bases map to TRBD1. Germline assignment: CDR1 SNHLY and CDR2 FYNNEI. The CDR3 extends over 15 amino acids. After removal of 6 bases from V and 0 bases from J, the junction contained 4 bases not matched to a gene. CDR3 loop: CASRETGGSTDTQYF. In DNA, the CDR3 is TGTGCCAGCAGGGAGACAGGGGGAAGCACAGATACGCAGTATTTT.

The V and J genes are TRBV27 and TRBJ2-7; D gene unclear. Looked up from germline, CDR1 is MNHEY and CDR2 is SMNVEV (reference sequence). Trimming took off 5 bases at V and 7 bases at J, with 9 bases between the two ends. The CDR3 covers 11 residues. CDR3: CASSRLGEQYF. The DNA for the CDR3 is TGTGCCAGCAGTCGACTTGGGGAGCAGTACTTC.

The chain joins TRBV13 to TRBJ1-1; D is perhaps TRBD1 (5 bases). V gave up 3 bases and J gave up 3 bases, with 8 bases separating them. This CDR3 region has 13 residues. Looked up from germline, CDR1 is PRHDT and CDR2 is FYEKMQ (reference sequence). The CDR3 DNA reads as TGTGCCAGCAGCTTGGGCAGGGACACTGAAGCTTTCTTT. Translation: CASSLGRDTEAFF.

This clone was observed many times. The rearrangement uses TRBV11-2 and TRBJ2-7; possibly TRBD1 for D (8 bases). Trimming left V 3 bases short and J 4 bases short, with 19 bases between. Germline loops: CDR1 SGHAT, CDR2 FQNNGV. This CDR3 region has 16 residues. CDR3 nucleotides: TGTGCCAGCAGCTTTAGCCTCGGACAGGGAGGGTACGAGCAGTACTTC. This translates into CASSFSLGQGGYEQYF.

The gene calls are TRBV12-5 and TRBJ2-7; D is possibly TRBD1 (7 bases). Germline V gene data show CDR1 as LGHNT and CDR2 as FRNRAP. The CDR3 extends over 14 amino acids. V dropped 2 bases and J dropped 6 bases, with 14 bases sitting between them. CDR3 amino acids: CASGLRAGGGEQYF. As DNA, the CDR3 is TGTGCTAGTGGTTTGCGGGCAGGGGGAGGCGAGCAGTACTTC.